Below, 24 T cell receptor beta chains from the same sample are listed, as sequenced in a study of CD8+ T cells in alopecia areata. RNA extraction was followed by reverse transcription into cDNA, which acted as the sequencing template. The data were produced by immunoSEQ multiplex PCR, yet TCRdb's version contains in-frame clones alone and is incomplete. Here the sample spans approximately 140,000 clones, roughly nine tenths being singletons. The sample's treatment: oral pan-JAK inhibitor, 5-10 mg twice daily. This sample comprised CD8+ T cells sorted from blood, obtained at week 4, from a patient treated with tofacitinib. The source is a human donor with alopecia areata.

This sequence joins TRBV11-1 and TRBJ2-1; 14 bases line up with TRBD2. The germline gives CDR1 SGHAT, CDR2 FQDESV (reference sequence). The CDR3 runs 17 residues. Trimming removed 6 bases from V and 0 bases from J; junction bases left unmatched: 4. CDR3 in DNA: TGTGCCAGCAGACCGGGGACTAGCGGGAGCTCCTACAATGAGCAGTTCTTC. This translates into CASRPGTSGSSYNEQFF.

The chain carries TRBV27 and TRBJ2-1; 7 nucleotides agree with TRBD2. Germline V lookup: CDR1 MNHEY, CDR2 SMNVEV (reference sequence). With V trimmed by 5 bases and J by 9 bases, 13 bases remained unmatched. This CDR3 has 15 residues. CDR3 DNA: TGTGCCAGCAGTCTTGGACTAGACCTTTTCAGTGAGCAGTTCTTC. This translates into CASSLGLDLFSEQFF.

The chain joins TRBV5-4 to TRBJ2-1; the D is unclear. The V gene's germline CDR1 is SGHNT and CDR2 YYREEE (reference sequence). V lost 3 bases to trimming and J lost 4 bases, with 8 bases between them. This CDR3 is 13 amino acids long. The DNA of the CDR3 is TGTGCCAGCAGCTCGGCGGATTACAATGAGCAGTTCTTC. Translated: CASSSADYNEQFF.

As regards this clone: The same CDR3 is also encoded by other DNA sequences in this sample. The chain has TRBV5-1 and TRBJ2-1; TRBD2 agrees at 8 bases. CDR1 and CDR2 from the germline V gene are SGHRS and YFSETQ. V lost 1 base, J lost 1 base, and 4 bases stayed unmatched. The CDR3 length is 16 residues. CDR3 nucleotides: TGCGCCAGCAGCTTGACTAGCGGCGATTCCTACAATGAGCAGTTCTTC. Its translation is CASSLTSGDSYNEQFF.

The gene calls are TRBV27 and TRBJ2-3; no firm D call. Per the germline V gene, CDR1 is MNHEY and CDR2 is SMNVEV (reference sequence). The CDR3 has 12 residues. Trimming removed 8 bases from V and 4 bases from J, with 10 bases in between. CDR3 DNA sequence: TGTGCCAGCTGGAACGTGGCAGATACGCAGTATTTT. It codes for CASWNVADTQYF.

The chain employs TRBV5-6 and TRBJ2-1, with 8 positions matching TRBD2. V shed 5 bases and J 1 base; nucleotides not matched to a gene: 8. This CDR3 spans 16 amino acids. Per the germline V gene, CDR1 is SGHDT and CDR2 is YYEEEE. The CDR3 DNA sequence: TGTGCCAGCAGACCCGAGCGGGAGCCGTCCTACAATGAGCAGTTCTTC. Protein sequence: CASRPEREPSYNEQFF.

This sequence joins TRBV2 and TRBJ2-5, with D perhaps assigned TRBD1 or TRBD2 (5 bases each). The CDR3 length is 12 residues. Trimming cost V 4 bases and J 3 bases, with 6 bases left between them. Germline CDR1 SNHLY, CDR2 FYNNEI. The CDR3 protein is CASSVGEETQYF. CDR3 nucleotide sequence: TGTGCCAGCAGTGTGGGGGAAGAGACCCAGTACTTC.

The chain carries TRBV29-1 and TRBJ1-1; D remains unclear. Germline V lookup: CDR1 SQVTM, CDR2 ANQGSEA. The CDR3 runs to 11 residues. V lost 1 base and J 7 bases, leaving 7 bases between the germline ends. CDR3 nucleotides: TGCAGCGTTGAAGGGAATGGTGAAGCTTTCTTT. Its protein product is CSVEGNGEAFF.

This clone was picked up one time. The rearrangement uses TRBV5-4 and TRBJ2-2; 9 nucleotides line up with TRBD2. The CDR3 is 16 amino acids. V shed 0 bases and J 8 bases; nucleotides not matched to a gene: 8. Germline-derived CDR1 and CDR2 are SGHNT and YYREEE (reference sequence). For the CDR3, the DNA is TGTGCCAGCAGCTTGGATCTCGCTAGCGGGATAGGGGAGCTGTTTTTT. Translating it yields CASSLDLASGIGELFF.

CDR3 bases: TGTGCCAGTAACTTCCAGGGAGAAGCCGAGCAGTACTTC. Protein: CASNFQGEAEQYF. The J gene is TRBJ2-5, the V gene TRBV6-4; D may correspond to TRBD1 or TRBD2 (5 bases each). The J call may be incorrect, as the DNA end agrees better with TRBJ2-7. The CDR3 consists of 13 residues. The germline gives CDR1 MRHNA, CDR2 SNTAGT.

The CDR3 nucleotides are TGTGCCAGCAGCTGGATGACTAGCGGGGAAGATTACGAGCAGTACTTC. As protein: CASSWMTSGEDYEQYF. This chain connects TRBV5-6 to TRBJ2-7; 11 nucleotides match TRBD2. V dropped 3 bases and J dropped 4; count of bases not matched to a gene: 9. From germline, CDR1 is SGHDT and CDR2 YYEEEE. The CDR3 loop spans 16 amino acids.

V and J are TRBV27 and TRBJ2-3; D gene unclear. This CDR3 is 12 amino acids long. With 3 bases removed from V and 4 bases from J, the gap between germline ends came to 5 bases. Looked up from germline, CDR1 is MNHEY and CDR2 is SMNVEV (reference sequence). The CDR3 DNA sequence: TGTGCCAGCAGTTTCACCGCAGATACGCAGTATTTT. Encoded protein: CASSFTADTQYF.

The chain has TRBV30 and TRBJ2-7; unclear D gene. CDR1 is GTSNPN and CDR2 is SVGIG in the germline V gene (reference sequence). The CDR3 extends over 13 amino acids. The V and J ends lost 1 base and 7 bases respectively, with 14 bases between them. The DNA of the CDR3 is TGTGCCTGGAGTGAACAGACGGTGGGGGAGCAGTACTTC. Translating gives CAWSEQTVGEQYF.

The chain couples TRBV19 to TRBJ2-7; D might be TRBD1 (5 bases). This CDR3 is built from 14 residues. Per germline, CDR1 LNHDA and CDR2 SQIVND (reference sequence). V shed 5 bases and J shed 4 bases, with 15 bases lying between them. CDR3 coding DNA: TGTGCCAGTAGTTCCTCCTTACAGGTATACGAGCAGTACTTC. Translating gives CASSSSLQVYEQYF. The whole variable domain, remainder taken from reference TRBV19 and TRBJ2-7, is DGGITQSPKYLFRKEGQNVTLSCEQNLNHDAMYWYRQDPGQGLRLIYYSQIVNDFQKGDIAEGYSVSREKKESFPLTVTSAQKNPTAFYLCASSSSLQVYEQYFGPGTRLTVT.

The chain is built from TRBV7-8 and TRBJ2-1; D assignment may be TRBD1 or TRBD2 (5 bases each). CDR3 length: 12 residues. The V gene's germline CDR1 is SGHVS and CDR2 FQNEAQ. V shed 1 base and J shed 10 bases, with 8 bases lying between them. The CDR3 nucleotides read TGTGCCAGCAGCTTAGGGGGGTGGGAGCAGTTCTTC. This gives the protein CASSLGGWEQFF.

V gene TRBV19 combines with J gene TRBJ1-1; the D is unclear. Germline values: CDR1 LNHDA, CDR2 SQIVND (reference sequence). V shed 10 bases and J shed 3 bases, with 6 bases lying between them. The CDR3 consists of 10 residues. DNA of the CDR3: TGTGCCACCGGATACACTGAAGCTTTCTTT. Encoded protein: CATGYTEAFF.

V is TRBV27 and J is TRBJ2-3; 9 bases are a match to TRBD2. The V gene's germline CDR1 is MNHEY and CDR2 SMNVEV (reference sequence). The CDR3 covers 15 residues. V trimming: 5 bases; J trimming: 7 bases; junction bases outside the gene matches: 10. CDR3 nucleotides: TGTGCCAGCAGTACAAACCGACTAGCGGAGAATACGCAGTATTTT. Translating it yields CASSTNRLAENTQYF.

CDR3 nucleotides: TGTGCCATCAGTGAACACTACGAGCAGTACTTC. Translating it yields CAISEHYEQYF. The rearrangement uses TRBV10-3 and TRBJ2-7; D not resolved. The germline V gene has CDR1 ENHRY and CDR2 SYGVKD. The V end lost 3 bases, the J end lost 3 bases, and 3 bases lay between the germline ends. The CDR3 has 11 residues.

In nucleotides, the CDR3 is TGTGCCAGCAGCGCCTTAGGGGCCTTTAGAGATACGCAGTATTTT. Its translation is CASSALGAFRDTQYF. This chain links TRBV7-2 with TRBJ2-3; perhaps TRBD1 as D (5 bases). The germline V and J ends were trimmed by 5 bases and 5 bases, with 17 bases remaining between them. This CDR3 has 15 amino acids. Germline lookup yields CDR1 SGHTA and CDR2 FQGNSA.

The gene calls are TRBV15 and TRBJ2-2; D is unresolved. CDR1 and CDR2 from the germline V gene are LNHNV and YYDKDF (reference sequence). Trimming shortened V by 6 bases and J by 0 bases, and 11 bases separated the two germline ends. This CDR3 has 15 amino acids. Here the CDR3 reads CATSRSAANTGELFF. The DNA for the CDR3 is TGTGCCACCAGTCGTTCTGCCGCGAACACCGGGGAGCTGTTTTTT.

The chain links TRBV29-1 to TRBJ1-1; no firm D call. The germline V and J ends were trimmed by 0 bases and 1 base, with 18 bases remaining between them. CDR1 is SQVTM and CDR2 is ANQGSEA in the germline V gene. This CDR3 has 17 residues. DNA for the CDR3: TGCAGCGTTGAAGATCCCCGCGGGCGGGAGTGGAACACTGAAGCTTTCTTT. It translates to CSVEDPRGREWNTEAFF.

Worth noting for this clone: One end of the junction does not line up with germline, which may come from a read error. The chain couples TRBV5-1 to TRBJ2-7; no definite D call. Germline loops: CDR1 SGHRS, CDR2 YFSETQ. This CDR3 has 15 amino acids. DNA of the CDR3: TGCGCCAGCAGCTTGGCCTGGGCTCGCTCCCACGAGCAGTACTTC. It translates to CASSLAWARSHEQYF.

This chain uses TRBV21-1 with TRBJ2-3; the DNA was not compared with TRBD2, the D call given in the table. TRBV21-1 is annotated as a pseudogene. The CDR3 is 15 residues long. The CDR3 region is CASSKVGTSGELQYF. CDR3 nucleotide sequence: TGTGCCAGCAGCAAAGTAGGGACTAGCGGAGAACTACAGTATTTT.

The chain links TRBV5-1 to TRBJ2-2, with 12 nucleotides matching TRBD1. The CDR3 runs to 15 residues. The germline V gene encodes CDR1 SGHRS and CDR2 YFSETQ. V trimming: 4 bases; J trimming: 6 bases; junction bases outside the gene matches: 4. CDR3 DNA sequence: TGCGCCAGCAGCAGGGACAGGGGGCAAGCCGGGGAGCTGTTTTTT. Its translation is CASSRDRGQAGELFF. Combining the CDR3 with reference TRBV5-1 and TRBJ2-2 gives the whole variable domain KAGVTQTPRYLIKTRGQQVTLSCSPISGHRSVSWYQQTPGQGLQFLFEYFSETQRNKGNFPGRFSGRQFSNSRSEMNVSTLELGDSALYLCASSRDRGQAGELFFGEGSRLTVL.